These T cell receptor beta chains were read from a single sample in a study of blood T cell repertoires in COVID-19. TCRdb keeps only in-frame clones here, not all; method: immunoSEQ multiplex PCR. The sample shows some 670,000 clones, about nine tenths of them seen only once. Sequenced sample: peripheral blood. These receptor sequences come from a woman aged 18-35 years with acute or convalescent COVID-19. Each CDR3 is given with its conserved first and last residue. Each record gives: J gene, clone size, V gene, D gene, CDR3 DNA, CDR3 protein. A D gene is named only where the DNA matches it firmly. The listing skips clone size in some rows; elsewhere it reads once, few, many or a size class.

>TRBJ1-2|once|TRBV2|.
TGTGCCAGCAGTGGTGAGAGGCAAACCTATGGCTACACCTTC
CASSGERQTYGYTF
>TRBJ2-1|.|TRBV14|.
TGTGCCAGCAGCCAAGAGTTTGGGAGGGGGGGCAATGAGCAGTTCTTC
CASSQEFGRGGNEQFF
>TRBJ2-5|once|TRBV3-1/TRBV3-2|TRBD1
TGTGCCAGCAGCCAAGACAGGGGGTCAGGAGAGACCCAGTACTTC
CASSQDRGSGETQYF
>TRBJ1-5|.|TRBV3-1/TRBV3-2|.
TGTGCCAGCAGCCAAGACGGTAGCAATCAGCCCCAGCATTTT
CASSQDGSNQPQHF
>TRBJ1-2|.|TRBV30|TRBD1
TGTGCCTGGAGTGTAGGACAGGAAGGCTACACCTTC
CAWSVGQEGYTF
>TRBJ1-2|.|TRBV7-2|.
TGTGCCAGCAACCGCGTCCTCACCTATGGCTACACCTTC
CASNRVLTYGYTF
>TRBJ1-2|.|TRBV7-9|.
TGTGCCAGCAGTCCTACCACTCCGACAGGCTTTGATGGCTACACCTTC
CASSPTTPTGFDGYTF
>TRBJ1-3|once|TRBV29-1|TRBD1
TGCAGCGTGGGGGACAGCTCTGGAAACACCATATATTTT
CSVGDSSGNTIYF
>TRBJ2-3|.|TRBV4-3|.
TGCGCCAGCAGCCAACGGGTGACAGATACGCAGTATTTT
CASSQRVTDTQYF
>TRBJ1-2|.|TRBV6-2/TRBV6-3|.
TGTGCCAGCAGTTACACCCTACCGACAGTGGTTGGCTACACCTTC
CASSYTLPTVVGYTF
>TRBJ2-3|.|TRBV19|TRBD2
TGTGCCAGTAGTATAGTCCGCGCGGGGGGTTCGCAGTATTTT
CASSIVRAGGSQYF
>TRBJ1-5|.|TRBV6-5|TRBD1
TGTGCCAGCAGCCGGACAGGGGAAAATCAGCCCCAGCATTTT
CASSRTGENQPQHF
>TRBJ2-1|.|TRBV3-1/TRBV3-2|.
TGTGCCAGCAGCTTATCGATCGGGGAGCAGTTCTTC
CASSLSIGEQFF
>TRBJ2-3|.|TRBV6-6|.
TGTGCCAGCAGTCGATCGCCAGACACAGATACGCAGTATTTT
CASSRSPDTDTQYF
>TRBJ1-2|.|TRBV7-9|TRBD1
TGTGCCAGCAGCCCCTGGGCCTCTACAGGGGTGAACTATGGCTACACCTTC
CASSPWASTGVNYGYTF
>TRBJ1-2|.|TRBV30|.
TGTGCCTTGGAGGAGCTTAGCTATGGCTACACCTTC
CALEELSYGYTF
>TRBJ2-1|.|TRBV7-2|TRBD1
TGTGCCAGCAACCTAAGGACAGGCCACAATGAGCAGTTCTTC
CASNLRTGHNEQFF
>TRBJ2-5|.|TRBV5-1|TRBD1
TGCGCCAGCAGCTCAGACAGGGGGTGGCGAGAGACCCAGTACTTC
CASSSDRGWRETQYF
>TRBJ1-4|once|TRBV3-1/TRBV3-2|.
TGTGCCAGCAGCCAAGAGCCCCAGTCTAATGAAAAACTGTTTTTT
CASSQEPQSNEKLFF
>TRBJ1-2|.|TRBV6-4|.
TGTGCCAGCAGTGACATAGCAGGGAACTATGGCTACACCTTC
CASSDIAGNYGYTF
>TRBJ2-6|.|TRBV6-4|TRBD1
TGTGCCAGCAGTGACTCGACAGGGGCCGGGGCCAACGTCCTGACTTTC
CASSDSTGAGANVLTF
>TRBJ2-1|.|TRBV4-3|TRBD2
TGCGCCAGCAGCCCGGGACTAGCGGGAAACAATGAGCAGTTCTTC
CASSPGLAGNNEQFF
>TRBJ2-7|.|TRBV6-5|.
TGTGCCAGCAACAAGGCGGATTCCTACGAGCAGTACTTC
CASNKADSYEQYF